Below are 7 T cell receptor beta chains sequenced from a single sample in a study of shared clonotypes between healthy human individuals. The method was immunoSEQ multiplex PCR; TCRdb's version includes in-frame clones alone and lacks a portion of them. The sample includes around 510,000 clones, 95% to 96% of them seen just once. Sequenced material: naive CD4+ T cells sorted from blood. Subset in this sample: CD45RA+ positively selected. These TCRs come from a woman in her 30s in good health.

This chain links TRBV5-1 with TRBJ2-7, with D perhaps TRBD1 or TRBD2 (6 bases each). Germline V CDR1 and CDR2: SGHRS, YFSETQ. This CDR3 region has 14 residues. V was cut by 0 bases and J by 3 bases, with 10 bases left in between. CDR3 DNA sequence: TGCGCCAGCAGCTTGGCGGGGGCGGACTACGAGCAGTACTTC. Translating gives CASSLAGADYEQYF.

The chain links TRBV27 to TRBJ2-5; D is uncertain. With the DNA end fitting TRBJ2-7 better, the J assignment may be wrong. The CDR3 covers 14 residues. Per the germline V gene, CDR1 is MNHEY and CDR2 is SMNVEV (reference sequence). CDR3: CASSSPGPPYEQYF. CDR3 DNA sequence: TGTGCCAGCAGTTCCCCGGGCCCACCCTACGAGCAGTACTTC.

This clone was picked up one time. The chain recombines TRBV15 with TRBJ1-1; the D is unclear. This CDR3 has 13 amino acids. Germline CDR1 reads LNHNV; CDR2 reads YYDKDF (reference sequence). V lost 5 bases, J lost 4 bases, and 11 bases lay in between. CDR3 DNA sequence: TGTGCCACCAGCGTACGCGGCGGCACTGAAGCTTTCTTT. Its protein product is CATSVRGGTEAFF.

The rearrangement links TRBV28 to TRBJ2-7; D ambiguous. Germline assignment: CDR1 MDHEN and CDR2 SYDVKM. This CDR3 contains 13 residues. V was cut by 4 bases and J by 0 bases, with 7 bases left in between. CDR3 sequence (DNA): TGTGCCAGCAGTTCAGTAAACTCCTACGAGCAGTACTTC. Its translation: CASSSVNSYEQYF.

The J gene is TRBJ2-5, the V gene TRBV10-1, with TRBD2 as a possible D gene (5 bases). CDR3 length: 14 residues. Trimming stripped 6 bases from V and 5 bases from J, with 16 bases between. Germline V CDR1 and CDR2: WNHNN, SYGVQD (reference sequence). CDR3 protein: CASSNNGDRETQYF. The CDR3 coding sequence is TGCGCCAGCAGCAATAACGGGGATCGGGAGACCCAGTACTTC.

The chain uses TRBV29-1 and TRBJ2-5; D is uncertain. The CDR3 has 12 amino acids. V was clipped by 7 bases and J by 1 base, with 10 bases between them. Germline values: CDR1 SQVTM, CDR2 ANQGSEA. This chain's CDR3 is CSAWKGQETQYF. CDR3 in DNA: TGCAGCGCCTGGAAAGGCCAAGAGACCCAGTACTTC. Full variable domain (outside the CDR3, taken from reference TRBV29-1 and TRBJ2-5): SAVISQKPSRDICQRGTSLTIQCQVDSQVTMMFWYRQQPGQSLTLIATANQGSEATYESGFVIDKFPISRPNLTFSTLTVSNMSPEDSSIYLCSAWKGQETQYFGPGTRLLVL.

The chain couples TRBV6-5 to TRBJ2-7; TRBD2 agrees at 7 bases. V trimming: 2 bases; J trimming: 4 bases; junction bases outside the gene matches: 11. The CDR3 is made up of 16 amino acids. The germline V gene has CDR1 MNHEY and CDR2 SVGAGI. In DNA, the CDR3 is TGTGCCAGCAGTTACCCCGGAAGGGGAGGGACGTACGAGCAGTACTTC. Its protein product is CASSYPGRGGTYEQYF.